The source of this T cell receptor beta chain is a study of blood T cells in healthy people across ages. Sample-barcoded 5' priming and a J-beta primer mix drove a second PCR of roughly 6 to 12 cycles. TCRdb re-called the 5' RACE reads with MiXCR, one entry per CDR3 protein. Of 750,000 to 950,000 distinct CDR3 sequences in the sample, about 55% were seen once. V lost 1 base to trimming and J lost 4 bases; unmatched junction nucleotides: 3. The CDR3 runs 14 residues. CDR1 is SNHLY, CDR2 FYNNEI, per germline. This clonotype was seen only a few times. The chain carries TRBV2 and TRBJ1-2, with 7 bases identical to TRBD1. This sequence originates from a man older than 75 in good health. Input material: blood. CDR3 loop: CASSEGQGGYGYTF. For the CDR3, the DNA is TGTGCCAGCAGTGAAGGACAGGGTGGCTATGGCTACACCTTC.